One and the same sample provided the 21 T cell receptor beta chains below, sequenced in a study of CXCR3-negative and CXCR3-positive naive CD8 T cells. Broader study findings: TRB CDR3s of CXCR3-positive naive cells were more hydrophobic than those of CXCR3-negative naive cells.

No cognate antigen is known for these TCRs. UMI labels and 5' RACE were used to prepare the TRB cDNA libraries. TCRdb reprocessed the 5' RACE reads; each CDR3 protein has one entry and no DNA is given. Found here are about 92,000 distinct CDR3 sequences; the top ten clones hold around 0.82%. Sequencing input: naive CXCR3+ CD8+ T cells from blood. Described subset: CD45RO-CCR7+CD27+CD95- naive CD8+ T cells expressing CXCR3 (TNR3+). All receptors derive from a human donor in good health. Some clones in this sample may be carry-over from other donors' samples.

The chain joins TRBV7-8 to TRBJ2-1; TCRdb lists TRBD1, though no DNA is available to test this call. The CDR3 spans 18 residues. In germline, CDR1 is SGHVS, CDR2 FQNEAQ. The CDR3: CASSLGVSGGRSNNEQFF.

The V call is TRBV7-6, the J call TRBJ2-3. The CDR3 has 15 amino acids. CDR1 is SGHVS and CDR2 is FNYEAQ in the germline V gene. The CDR3 protein is CASSLAHDGADTQYF.

The V and J genes are TRBV27 and TRBJ1-1; there is no DNA to check the TCRdb D call of TRBD1. The CDR3 length is 16 residues. Germline loops: CDR1 MNHEY, CDR2 SMNVEV (reference sequence). The CDR3 here is CASRYSQGHLDTEAFF.

V usage is TRBV5-5 and J usage is TRBJ2-1; absent DNA, TCRdb's TRBD2 call cannot be checked. The CDR3 has 15 residues. CDR1 SGHKS and CDR2 YYEKEE come from the germline V gene (reference sequence). CDR3 in amino acids: CASSWGLAGYNEQFF. Using reference TRBV5-5 and TRBJ2-1 for the parts outside the CDR3, the full variable domain is DAGVTQSPTHLIKTRGQQVTLRCSPISGHKSVSWYQQVLGQGPQFIFQYYEKEERGRGNFPDRFSARQFPNYSSELNVNALLLGDSALYLCASSWGLAGYNEQFFGPGTRLTVL.

This rearrangement joins TRBV7-9 to TRBJ2-3; the D call from TCRdb, TRBD1, cannot be confirmed without DNA. CDR1 is SEHNR, CDR2 FQNEAQ, per germline (reference sequence). This CDR3 region has 17 residues. The CDR3 spells CASSYPMGDRGTDTQYF.

The rearrangement joins TRBV4-3 to TRBJ2-7; there is no DNA to check the TCRdb D call of TRBD2. CDR1 LGHNA and CDR2 YSLEER come from the germline V gene. This CDR3 contains 15 residues. This chain's CDR3 is CASSQDGVSGYEQYF.

This sequence joins TRBV4-2 and TRBJ2-1; TCRdb's D call, TRBD2, is unchecked because there is no DNA. Germline CDR1 LGHNA, CDR2 YNFKEQ. The CDR3 covers 17 residues. CDR3 protein: CASSQEEGRAAYNEQFF.

V and J are TRBV15 and TRBJ2-3; TCRdb outputs TRBD2, but without DNA this stays unchecked. The CDR3 loop spans 13 amino acids. The germline V gene has CDR1 LNHNV and CDR2 YYDKDF (reference sequence). The CDR3 here is CATSRTFTDTQYF. The full variable domain, its missing parts supplied by reference TRBV15 and TRBJ2-3, is DAMVIQNPRYQVTQFGKPVTLSCSQTLNHNVMYWYQQKSSQAPKLLFHYYDKDFNNEADTPDNFQSRRPNTSFCFLDIRSPGLGDTAMYLCATSRTFTDTQYFGPGTRLTVL.

J is TRBJ1-1 and V is TRBV20-1. The germline V gene encodes CDR1 DFQATT and CDR2 SNEGSKA (reference sequence). The CDR3 is 13 residues long. The chain's CDR3 is CRVGGQSSTEAFF.

The rearrangement uses TRBV15 and TRBJ1-3. The germline V gene encodes CDR1 LNHNV and CDR2 YYDKDF (reference sequence). The CDR3 loop spans 14 amino acids. CDR3 in amino acids: CATSRRYSGNTIYF.

V gene TRBV29-1 combines with J gene TRBJ1-1; as DNA is missing, the TRBD1 call by TCRdb cannot be tested. Germline lookup yields CDR1 SQVTM and CDR2 ANQGSEA. There are 13 residues in the CDR3. The CDR3 here is CSVENGGDGEAFF.

The chain uses TRBV27 and TRBJ2-3; the D gene TCRdb calls, TRBD2, cannot be checked with no DNA. There are 17 residues in the CDR3. Germline values: CDR1 MNHEY, CDR2 SMNVEV (reference sequence). The CDR3 sequence is CASSLTHPGRLTDTQYF.

The V gene is TRBV9, the J gene TRBJ1-1. Germline loops: CDR1 SGDLS, CDR2 YYNGEE. This CDR3 is built from 15 residues. CDR3 sequence: CASANGNFGNTEAFF.

The genes are TRBV5-1 and TRBJ2-7; TCRdb proposes TRBD2, but this gene call is untestable without DNA. This CDR3 spans 16 amino acids. In germline, CDR1 is SGHRS, CDR2 YFSETQ. CDR3 amino acids: CASSMGLAGITYEQYF.

The V gene is TRBV6-6, the J gene TRBJ2-1; the TCRdb call, TRBD1, lacks DNA for checking. Germline CDR1 and CDR2: MNHNY and SVGAGI (reference sequence). The CDR3 is made up of 14 amino acids. The CDR3 region is CASSLTGVGDEQFF.

The chain recombines TRBV6-5 with TRBJ2-4; with no DNA, the TCRdb D assignment of TRBD2 cannot be verified. CDR3 length: 13 amino acids. Germline assignment: CDR1 MNHEY and CDR2 SVGAGI. The CDR3 region is CASSLGKRALQYF.

The chain recombines TRBV2 with TRBJ1-1; TCRdb outputs TRBD1, but without DNA this stays unchecked. Germline CDR1 SNHLY, CDR2 FYNNEI. The length of the CDR3 is 15 residues. CDR3 protein: CASSERDSPHPEAFF.

V usage is TRBV4-2 and J usage is TRBJ1-2; TCRdb's D call, TRBD1, is unchecked because there is no DNA. Germline V lookup: CDR1 LGHNA, CDR2 YNFKEQ. The CDR3 extends over 15 amino acids. CDR3: CASSQDSGQNYGYTF.

This chain joins TRBV6-6 and TRBJ2-7. The germline CDR1 and CDR2 sequences are MNHNY and SVGAGI (reference sequence). The CDR3 extends over 13 amino acids. CDR3 sequence reads: CASSYSTEREQYF.

The chain is built from TRBV20-1 and TRBJ1-5; TCRdb designates TRBD1, a call that cannot be tested without DNA. This CDR3 spans 17 amino acids. Germline V lookup: CDR1 DFQATT, CDR2 SNEGSKA (reference sequence). This chain's CDR3 is CSARVPGQGWGNQPQHF.

This chain connects TRBV28 to TRBJ1-2; the TCRdb call, TRBD1, lacks DNA for checking. The CDR3 length is 13 residues. Per germline, CDR1 MDHEN and CDR2 SYDVKM. This CDR3 reads CASSHPGQGGYTF.